This TCR beta chain came from a study of OX40 agonist ivuxolimab in advanced cancers. General observations from the study: No determination was made of the antigen specificity of the expanded peripheral T cells.

Of note for this clone: What it recognizes is unknown.

CDR1 is SGHTA and CDR2 is FQGNSA in the germline V gene. This CDR3 has 16 amino acids. V was clipped by 4 bases and J by 6 bases; unmatched bases: 11. The assay was immunoSEQ multiplex PCR, and TCRdb's table has in-frame clones only and misses some. Of 27,000 or so clones listed, 65% to 90% were seen once; the top ten hold over 35%. Enrollment shut out patients with autoimmune disease history or systemic immunosuppression. Blood draws occurred at baseline, cycle 4 day 1, and cycle 7 day 1. The V and J genes are TRBV7-2 and TRBJ2-1, with 8 positions matching TRBD2. The receptor's source is an adult with an advanced solid tumor such as melanoma, head and neck, liver or kidney cancer. This sample comprised CD4+ or CD8+ T cells sorted from blood, obtained in a trial of the OX40 agonist ivuxolimab. CDR3 in DNA: TGTGCCAGCAGCTCCGATCGAGGACTAGCTGCCAATGAGCAGTTCTTC. This translates into CASSSDRGLAANEQFF.